This TCR beta chain comes out of a study of memory CD4+ T cells and cytomegalovirus serostatus. Study details: This sample comes from healthy Belgian adults, fewer than ten CMV seropositive, about 25 seronegative. Findings and caveats of the study: Median bootstrapped AUC for CMV status was about 0.96 originally, 0.9 to 0.93 US-trained. Each of approximately 63 CMV-associated TCRbeta sequences occurred in one to five individuals.

A note on this clone: As yet, its antigen is unknown.

Single viable CD3+CD4+CD8-CD45RO+ cells were sorted as the memory CD4+ T cells. CD4+ T cells were isolated by positive magnetic selection. CDR3 size: 18 residues. V lost 0 bases, J lost 7 bases, and 13 bases stayed unmatched. CDR1 and CDR2 (germline): LNHNV, YYDKDF (reference sequence). Sequencing used immunoSEQ multiplex PCR; TCRdb keeps in-frame clones, though not all of them. The data contain tens of thousands of clones, 75% to 90% of them singletons. This clonotype originated in an adult in good health and CMV-seronegative. The chain recombines TRBV15 with TRBJ1-4, with 8 bases fitting TRBD1. Sequenced input: memory CD4+ T cells from blood. The CDR3 is CATSRDRDRQEGGEKLFF. Here the CDR3 DNA reads TGTGCCACCAGCAGAGATCGGGACAGGCAGGAGGGGGGTGAAAAACTGTTTTTT.